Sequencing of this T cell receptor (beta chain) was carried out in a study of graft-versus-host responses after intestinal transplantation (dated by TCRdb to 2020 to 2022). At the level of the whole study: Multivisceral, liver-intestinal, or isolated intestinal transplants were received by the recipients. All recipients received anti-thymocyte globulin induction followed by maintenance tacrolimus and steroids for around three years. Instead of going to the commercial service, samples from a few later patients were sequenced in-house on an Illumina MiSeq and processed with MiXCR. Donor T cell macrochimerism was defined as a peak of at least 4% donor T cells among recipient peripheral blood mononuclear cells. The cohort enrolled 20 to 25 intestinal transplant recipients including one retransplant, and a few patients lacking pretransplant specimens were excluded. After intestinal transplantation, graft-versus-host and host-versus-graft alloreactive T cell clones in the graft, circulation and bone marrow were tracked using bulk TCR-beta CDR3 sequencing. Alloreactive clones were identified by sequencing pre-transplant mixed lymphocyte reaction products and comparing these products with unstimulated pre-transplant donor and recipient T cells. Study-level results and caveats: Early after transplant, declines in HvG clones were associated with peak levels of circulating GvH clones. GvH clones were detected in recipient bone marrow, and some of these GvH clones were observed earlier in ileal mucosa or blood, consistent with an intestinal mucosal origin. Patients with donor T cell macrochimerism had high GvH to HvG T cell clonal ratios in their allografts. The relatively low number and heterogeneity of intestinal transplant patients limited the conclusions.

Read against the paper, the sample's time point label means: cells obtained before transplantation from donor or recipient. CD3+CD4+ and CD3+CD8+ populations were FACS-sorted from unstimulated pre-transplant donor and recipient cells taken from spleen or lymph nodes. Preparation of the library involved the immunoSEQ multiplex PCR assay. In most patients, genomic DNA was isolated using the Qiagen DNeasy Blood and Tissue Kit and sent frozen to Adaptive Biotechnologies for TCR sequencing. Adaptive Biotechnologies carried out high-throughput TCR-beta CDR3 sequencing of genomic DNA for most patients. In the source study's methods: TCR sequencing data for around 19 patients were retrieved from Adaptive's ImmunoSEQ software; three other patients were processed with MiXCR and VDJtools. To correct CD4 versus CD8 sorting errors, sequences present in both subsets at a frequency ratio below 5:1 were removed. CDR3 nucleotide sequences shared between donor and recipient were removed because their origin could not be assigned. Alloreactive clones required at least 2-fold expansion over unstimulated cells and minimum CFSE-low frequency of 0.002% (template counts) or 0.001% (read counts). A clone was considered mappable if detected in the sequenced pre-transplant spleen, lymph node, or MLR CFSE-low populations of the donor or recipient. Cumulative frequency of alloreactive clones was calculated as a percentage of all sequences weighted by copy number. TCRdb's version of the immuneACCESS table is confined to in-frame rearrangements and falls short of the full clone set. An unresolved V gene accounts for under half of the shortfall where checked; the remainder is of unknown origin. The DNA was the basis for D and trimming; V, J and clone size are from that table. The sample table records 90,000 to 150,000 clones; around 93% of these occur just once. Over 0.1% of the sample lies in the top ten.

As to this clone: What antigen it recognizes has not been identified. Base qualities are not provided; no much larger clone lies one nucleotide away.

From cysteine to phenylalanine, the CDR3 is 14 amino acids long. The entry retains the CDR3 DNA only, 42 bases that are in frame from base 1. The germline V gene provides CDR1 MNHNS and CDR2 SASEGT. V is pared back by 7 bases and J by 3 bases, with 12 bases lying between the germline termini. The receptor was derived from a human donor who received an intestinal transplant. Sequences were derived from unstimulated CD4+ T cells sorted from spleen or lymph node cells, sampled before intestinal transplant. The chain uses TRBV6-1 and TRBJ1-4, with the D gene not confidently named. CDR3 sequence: CASTEGRSNEKLFF. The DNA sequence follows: TGTGCCAGCACGGAAGGACGATCTAATGAAAAACTGTTTTTT.